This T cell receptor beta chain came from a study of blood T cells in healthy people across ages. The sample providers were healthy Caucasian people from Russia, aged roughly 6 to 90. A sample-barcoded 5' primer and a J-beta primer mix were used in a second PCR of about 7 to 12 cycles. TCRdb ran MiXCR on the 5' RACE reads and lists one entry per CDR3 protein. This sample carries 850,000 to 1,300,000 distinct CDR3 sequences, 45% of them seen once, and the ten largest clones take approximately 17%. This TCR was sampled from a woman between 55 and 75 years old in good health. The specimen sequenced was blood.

The CDR3 DNA sequence: TGTGCCAGCAGCTTAGCCACCCACGATACGCAGTATTTT. The encoded protein is CASSLATHDTQYF. The V gene is TRBV11-3, the J gene TRBJ2-3; D unresolved. Germline loops: CDR1 SGHNT, CDR2 YENEEA. This CDR3 region has 13 residues. The ends were cut back, 1 base at V and 6 bases at J, with 8 bases in the middle.